The 2 T cell receptor beta chains presented below share a single source sample, sequenced in a study of CD8+ T cells in alopecia areata. RNA extraction and reverse transcription yielded cDNA as sequencing template. The data were produced by immunoSEQ multiplex PCR, yet TCRdb's version contains in-frame clones alone and is incomplete. Counted here are about 140,000 clones, 82% occurring once; the ten biggest clones make up approximately 25%. Treatment specified: oral pan-JAK inhibitor, 5-10 mg twice daily. The source was CD8+ T cells sorted from blood, collected at week 4, from a patient treated with tofacitinib. The source is a human donor with alopecia areata.

The chain is built from TRBV30 and TRBJ2-7, with D perhaps TRBD2 (5 bases). There are 13 residues in the CDR3. The germline gives CDR1 GTSNPN, CDR2 SVGIG (reference sequence). Trimming removed 1 base from V and 3 bases from J, with 10 bases in between. DNA of the CDR3: TGTGCCTGGAGTGATAACGGAGGCTACGAGCAGTACTTC. Translation: CAWSDNGGYEQYF.

CDR3 coding DNA: TGTGCCAGCAGTTTATCTAAGACATCGGGTCAGCCCCAGCATTTT. Protein sequence: CASSLSKTSGQPQHF. The genes are TRBV27 and TRBJ1-5; D is undetermined. Germline CDR1 reads MNHEY; CDR2 reads SMNVEV (reference sequence). This CDR3 spans 15 amino acids. Trimming stripped 0 bases from V and 6 bases from J, with 12 bases between.